The clone carrying this TCR beta chain has a count of ten or more. Its antigen is as yet unknown. The PCR was carried out with 60 Vbeta primers and 13 Jbeta primers. Method: immunoSEQ multiplex PCR; TCRdb's copy keeps in-frame clones and lacks some. The sample comprises about 120,000 clones, 80% of which are singletons, and about 2.5% rests with the top ten. The record originates from a study of cytomegalovirus exposure and HLA in healthy donors. Study at large: As released early, the data held 80 million to 90 million unique TCRs from HLA-typed donors. Findings and caveats of the study: It was reported that the classifier diagnosed cytomegalovirus status with high specificity and sensitivity in both the original and validation cohorts. When analyzed later, a missense DCLRE1C variant was found to be linked to TCR beta V- and J-gene trimming. In a later analysis, compared with equally common non-associated chains, HLA-associated beta chains were more expanded.

The V gene's germline CDR1 is MRHNA and CDR2 SNTAGT. The CDR3 has 14 amino acids. J was trimmed by 6 bases and V by 2 bases; bases with no gene match: 0. This clonotype originated in a man aged 30 to 45 in good health and CMV-seronegative. Sequencing was done on a sample of PBMCs. V gene TRBV6-4 combines with J gene TRBJ2-1, with 11 bases that match TRBD1. The CDR3 sequence: CASSDGTGGNEQFF. The DNA of the CDR3 is TGTGCCAGCAGTGACGGGACAGGGGGCAATGAGCAGTTCTTC.